A single count supports the clone carrying this T cell receptor (beta chain). Germline loops: CDR1 MGHDK, CDR2 SYGVNS. This CDR3 contains 18 residues. Trimming shortened V by 6 bases and J by 6 bases, and 27 bases separated the two germline ends. This record comes from a study of cytotoxic CD8 clonotypes in ibrutinib-treated CLL. The method was immunoSEQ multiplex PCR; TCRdb's version includes in-frame clones alone and lacks a portion of them. The sample consists of 20,000 to 30,000 clones, 65% to 80% of them appearing once. The TCR was taken from a human donor with chronic lymphocytic leukemia. Source: PBMCs, taken after 12 months of ibrutinib treatment. This chain joins TRBV25-1 and TRBJ1-3, with D possibly TRBD1 on 6 matching bases. Here the CDR3 reads CASSEGGGGLQVLNTIYF. CDR3 nucleotide sequence: TGTGCCAGCAGCGAGGGGGGTGGGGGTTTGCAGGTGCTAAACACCATATATTTT.